These T cell receptor beta chains were read from a single sample in a study of blood T cell repertoires in COVID-19. Method: immunoSEQ multiplex PCR; TCRdb's copy keeps in-frame clones and lacks some. The sample contains around 65,000 clones, less than 85% of which appear only once. The sequenced sample was peripheral blood. These receptor sequences come from a man aged 55 to 70 with acute or convalescent COVID-19. CDR3s include the opening cysteine and the closing phenylalanine or tryptophan. A D gene is named only where the DNA matches it firmly. Clone size is given for some rows only: seen once, a few or many times, or a class if the clone is expanded.

cdr3_nt: TGTGCCAGCAGTACCTATTACGAGCAGTACTTC
cdr3_aa: CASSTYYEQYF
clone_size: .
d_call: .
j_call: TRBJ2-7
v_call: TRBV28

cdr3_nt: TGTGCCAGCAGTGAGGGCGGGTACGAGCAGTACTTC
cdr3_aa: CASSEGGYEQYF
clone_size: once
d_call: .
j_call: TRBJ2-7
v_call: TRBV2

cdr3_nt: TGTGCCACCAGTGCCACCGTGACTAGCCGGGATGAGCAGTTCTTC
cdr3_aa: CATSATVTSRDEQFF
clone_size: .
d_call: TRBD2
j_call: TRBJ2-1
v_call: TRBV24-1

cdr3_nt: TGCGCCAGCAGCCGAGGACAGGGGGGTTACAATGAGCAGTTCTTC
cdr3_aa: CASSRGQGGYNEQFF
clone_size: few
d_call: TRBD1
j_call: TRBJ2-1
v_call: TRBV4-1

cdr3_nt: TGTGCCAGCAGTGAAACAGGGGGCAGGGGCAATCAGCCCCAGCATTTT
cdr3_aa: CASSETGGRGNQPQHF
clone_size: .
d_call: TRBD1
j_call: TRBJ1-5
v_call: TRBV6-1

cdr3_nt: TGTGCCAGCGGCCCGGGGGAGCGCCTCTACGAGCAGTACTTC
cdr3_aa: CASGPGERLYEQYF
clone_size: .
d_call: .
j_call: TRBJ2-7
v_call: TRBV27

cdr3_nt: TGTGCCAGCAGTTTCACTAGCGGAGGATCTGGGGCCAACGTCCTGACTTTC
cdr3_aa: CASSFTSGGSGANVLTF
clone_size: once
d_call: TRBD2
j_call: TRBJ2-6
v_call: TRBV28

cdr3_nt: TGTGCCAGCAGCTTGGTTGTGACTAGCGGGAGCTCCTACAATGAGCAGTTCTTC
cdr3_aa: CASSLVVTSGSSYNEQFF
clone_size: .
d_call: TRBD2
j_call: TRBJ2-1
v_call: TRBV5-8

cdr3_nt: TGTGCCAGCAGGGGACAGGGTTACAATGAGCAGTTCTTC
cdr3_aa: CASRGQGYNEQFF
clone_size: .
d_call: TRBD1
j_call: TRBJ2-1
v_call: TRBV6-6

cdr3_nt: TGTGCCAGCAGTTCCGGCCTAGCGGAACGACAGACCCAGTACTTC
cdr3_aa: CASSSGLAERQTQYF
clone_size: once
d_call: TRBD2
j_call: TRBJ2-5
v_call: TRBV27

cdr3_nt: TGTGCCAGCTCAAGTAAAAGGACAGAAAGCGAGCAGTACTTC
cdr3_aa: CASSSKRTESEQYF
clone_size: .
d_call: .
j_call: TRBJ2-7
v_call: TRBV18

cdr3_nt: TGCAGCGTTGGCTTATGGAGGGCAGATTCGGCCAATGAGCAGTTCTTC
cdr3_aa: CSVGLWRADSANEQFF
clone_size: .
d_call: .
j_call: TRBJ2-1
v_call: TRBV29-1

cdr3_nt: TGCGCCAGCAGCTCCGGGACAGGGGGAAGGAGCTATGGCTACACCTTC
cdr3_aa: CASSSGTGGRSYGYTF
clone_size: .
d_call: TRBD1
j_call: TRBJ1-2
v_call: TRBV5-1

cdr3_nt: TGTGCCAGCAGCCGTCCCGGGACAGGGTATGAGCAGTTCTTC
cdr3_aa: CASSRPGTGYEQFF
clone_size: .
d_call: TRBD1
j_call: TRBJ2-1
v_call: TRBV5-8

cdr3_nt: TGTGCCAGCAGCCGATCAGCGGGACAAGAGACCCAGTACTTC
cdr3_aa: CASSRSAGQETQYF
clone_size: once
d_call: TRBD2
j_call: TRBJ2-5
v_call: TRBV5-4

cdr3_nt: TGTGCCAGCAGCTCCGGTTTGAACACTGAAGCTTTCTTT
cdr3_aa: CASSSGLNTEAFF
clone_size: .
d_call: .
j_call: TRBJ1-1
v_call: TRBV5-6

cdr3_nt: TGTGCCAGCAGCCCCGTCTTCTCAGGGGGACAGGGATACACCGGGGAGCTGTTTTTT
cdr3_aa: CASSPVFSGGQGYTGELFF
clone_size: .
d_call: TRBD1
j_call: TRBJ2-2
v_call: TRBV28

cdr3_nt: TGTGCCACCAGCAGGGGTCGGACAGGTTACAATGAGCAGTTCTTC
cdr3_aa: CATSRGRTGYNEQFF
clone_size: .
d_call: TRBD1
j_call: TRBJ2-1
v_call: TRBV15

cdr3_nt: TGTGCCAGCAGCCGGGACAGGAACACCGGGGAGCTGTTTTTT
cdr3_aa: CASSRDRNTGELFF
clone_size: .
d_call: TRBD1
j_call: TRBJ2-2
v_call: TRBV6-5

cdr3_nt: TGCAGCGTTGATAAGGGAGGGGCGGGCACTGAAGCTTTCTTT
cdr3_aa: CSVDKGGAGTEAFF
clone_size: .
d_call: .
j_call: TRBJ1-1
v_call: TRBV29-1

cdr3_nt: TGTGCCAGCAGCTTGCCGGTCGGGGGGGGCGGCTACACCTTC
cdr3_aa: CASSLPVGGGGYTF
clone_size: .
d_call: .
j_call: TRBJ1-2
v_call: TRBV5-4

cdr3_nt: TGCGCCAGCAGCCGGGACTTTGGGTTCGGGGAGCTGTTTTTT
cdr3_aa: CASSRDFGFGELFF
clone_size: .
d_call: .
j_call: TRBJ2-2
v_call: TRBV4-3

cdr3_nt: TGTGCCACCACTAGGACAGGTGAATATCGGACACCCCTCCACTTT
cdr3_aa: CATTRTGEYRTPLHF
clone_size: .
d_call: TRBD1
j_call: TRBJ1-6
v_call: TRBV2

cdr3_nt: TGTGCCAGCAGTTTCCGACTAGCTGGGGAGCAGTACTTC
cdr3_aa: CASSFRLAGEQYF
clone_size: .
d_call: TRBD2
j_call: TRBJ2-7
v_call: TRBV27